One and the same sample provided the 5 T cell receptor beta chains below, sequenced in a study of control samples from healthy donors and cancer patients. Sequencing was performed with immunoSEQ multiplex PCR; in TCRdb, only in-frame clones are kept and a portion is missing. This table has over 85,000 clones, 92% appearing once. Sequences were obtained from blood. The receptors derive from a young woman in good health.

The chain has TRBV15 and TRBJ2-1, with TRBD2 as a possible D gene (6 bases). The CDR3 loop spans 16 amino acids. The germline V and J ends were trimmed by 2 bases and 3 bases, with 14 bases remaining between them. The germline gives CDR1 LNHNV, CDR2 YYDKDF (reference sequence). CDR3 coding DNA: TGTGCCACCAGCAGAACTACCCTGGACTACTACAATGAGCAGTTCTTC. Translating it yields CATSRTTLDYYNEQFF.

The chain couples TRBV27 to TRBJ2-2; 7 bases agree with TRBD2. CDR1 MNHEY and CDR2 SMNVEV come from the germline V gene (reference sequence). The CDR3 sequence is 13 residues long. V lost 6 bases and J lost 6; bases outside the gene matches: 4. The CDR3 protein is CASRVSGSGELFF. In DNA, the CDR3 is TGTGCCAGCAGGGTTAGCGGGTCCGGGGAGCTGTTTTTT.

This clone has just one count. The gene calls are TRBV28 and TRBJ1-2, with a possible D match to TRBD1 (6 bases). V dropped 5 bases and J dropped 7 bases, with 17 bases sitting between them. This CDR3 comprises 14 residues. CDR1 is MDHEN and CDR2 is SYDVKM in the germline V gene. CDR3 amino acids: CASSPVLQGFGYTF. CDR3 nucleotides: TGTGCCAGCAGTCCCGTATTACAGGGCTTTGGCTACACCTTC.

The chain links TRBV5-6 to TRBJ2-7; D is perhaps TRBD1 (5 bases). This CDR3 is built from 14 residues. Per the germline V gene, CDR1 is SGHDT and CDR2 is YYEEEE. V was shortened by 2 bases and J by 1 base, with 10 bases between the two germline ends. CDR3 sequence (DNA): TGTGCCAGCAGCTTTTGGCGGACATCCTACGAGCAGTACTTC. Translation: CASSFWRTSYEQYF.

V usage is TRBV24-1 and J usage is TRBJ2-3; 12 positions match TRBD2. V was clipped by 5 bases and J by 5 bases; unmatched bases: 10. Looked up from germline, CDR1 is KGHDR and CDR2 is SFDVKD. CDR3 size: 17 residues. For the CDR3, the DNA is TGTGCCACCAGTGTCTGGACTAGCGGGACACCAGGAGATACGCAGTATTTT. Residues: CATSVWTSGTPGDTQYF.